Listed below are T cell receptor beta chains from one sample, sequenced in a study of post-analysis software for immune sequencing data. MiXCR, applied by TCRdb to the PCR reads, yields one record per CDR3 protein. The repertoire consists of approximately 570,000 distinct CDR3 sequences, with 44% occurring once and the leading ten covering 1.5% to 2%. Sequenced: blood. These receptor sequences come from a girl aged 5-17 years with multiple sclerosis. CDR3s include the opening cysteine and the closing phenylalanine or tryptophan. D genes are given only for firm matches. Clone size, where shown, is once, few, many, or a class for clones that have expanded.

CDR3nt | CDR3aa | j_gene | d_gene | abundance | v_gene
TGTGCCAGCAGCTTAGCGAGGACTAGCGGAGGGCCCCTCTCCTCCTACAATGAGCAGTTCTTC | CASSLARTSGGPLSSYNEQFF | TRBJ2-1 | TRBD2 | NA | TRBV7-6
TGTGCCAGCAGTTACTCAAGAAAGACTGAAGCTTTCTTT | CASSYSRKTEAFF | TRBJ1-1 | NA | NA | TRBV6-6
TGCGCCAGCAGCCAAGGGCCTGGGGATGAAAAACTGTTTTTT | CASSQGPGDEKLFF | TRBJ1-4 | NA | NA | TRBV4-1
TGCAGCGTGGGAGGGTACGAGCAGTACTTC | CSVGGYEQYF | TRBJ2-7 | TRBD2 | many | TRBV29-1
TGTGCCAGCAGTCCCCCGGGGCAGCAGAACACTGAAGCTTTCTTT | CASSPPGQQNTEAFF | TRBJ1-1 | NA | NA | TRBV6-6
TGCGCCAGCAGGGATCGGGACAGGGGGAGATACGAGCAGTACTTC | CASRDRDRGRYEQYF | TRBJ2-7 | TRBD1 | few | TRBV10-2
TGTGCCAGCAGCGACGGGGGGGAACTTCGGACCCAGTACTTC | CASSDGGELRTQYF | TRBJ2-5 | TRBD2 | NA | TRBV7-9
TGTGCCAGCAGCTTGAACACTAGGGTCGGGGAGCAGTTCTTC | CASSLNTRVGEQFF | TRBJ2-1 | NA | NA | TRBV7-2
TGTGCCAGTAGTATAGTGGGACTAGCGGGGGAGCAGTTCTTC | CASSIVGLAGEQFF | TRBJ2-1 | TRBD2 | NA | TRBV19
TGTGCCAGCAGACCCCTAGCGGGGGTCGGAGAGACCCAGTACTTC | CASRPLAGVGETQYF | TRBJ2-5 | TRBD2 | few | TRBV11-2
TGCAGTGCTAGAGGGGACGGGACTAGCGACCACCCTAACTACGAGCAGTACTTC | CSARGDGTSDHPNYEQYF | TRBJ2-7 | TRBD2 | NA | TRBV20-1
TGTGCCAGCAGTGCCCGACAGGCAGATACGCAGTATTTT | CASSARQADTQYF | TRBJ2-3 | NA | NA | TRBV27
TGTGCCAGCAGCGTTGAGGGGTCTGGTTCACCCCTCCACTTT | CASSVEGSGSPLHF | TRBJ1-6 | NA | NA | TRBV12-3/TRBV12-4
TGTGCCACCAGTCTTAGCGGGGTGGATGACACAGATACGCAGTATTTT | CATSLSGVDDTDTQYF | TRBJ2-3 | TRBD2 | few | TRBV24-1
TGCAGCGTTGAGCACGGGAGTAATGAGCAGTTCTTC | CSVEHGSNEQFF | TRBJ2-1 | NA | NA | TRBV29-1
TGTGCCATCAGGGGGGGGAGCTCCTACAATGAGCAGTTCTTC | CAIRGGSSYNEQFF | TRBJ2-1 | TRBD2 | many | TRBV10-3
TGTGCCAGCAGCTTAGACAGGGCAGGCGATACGCAGTATTTT | CASSLDRAGDTQYF | TRBJ2-3 | NA | few | TRBV7-2
TGTGCCAGCAGCGTAGAGGGGGTGAGCTCCTACAATGAGCAGTTCTTC | CASSVEGVSSYNEQFF | TRBJ2-1 | NA | NA | TRBV9
TGTGCCAGCAGCTTAGGTGGGGCGACCCAGTACTTC | CASSLGGATQYF | TRBJ2-5 | NA | NA | TRBV7-9
TGCAGTGCTTTAGCGGGAGGGGGATACAATGAGCAGTTCTTC | CSALAGGGYNEQFF | TRBJ2-1 | TRBD2 | few | TRBV20-1
TGTGCCAGAGGGACAGGGAAAGCCTATGGCTACACCTTC | CARGTGKAYGYTF | TRBJ1-2 | TRBD1 | few | TRBV27
TGTGCCATCCGGGGGGTCACCAGTTCTCCCAATGAGCAGTTCTTC | CAIRGVTSSPNEQFF | TRBJ2-1 | TRBD2 | few | TRBV10-3
TGTGCCTGCAGCTTAGTGGGGTCAGGGGGCGCGATGAGCAATCAGCCCCAGCATTTT | CACSLVGSGGAMSNQPQHF | TRBJ1-5 | TRBD1 | NA | TRBV7-2
TGCGCCAGCAGCTTGCGGACAGGGGACGAGCAGTACTTC | CASSLRTGDEQYF | TRBJ2-7 | TRBD1 | many | TRBV5-1
TGCAGTGCTAGAGATTTCATACAGTTAACAGATACGCAGTATTTT | CSARDFIQLTDTQYF | TRBJ2-3 | NA | NA | TRBV20-1
TGCGCCAGCAGCGCCGACGTTTACTCCTACGAGCAGTACTTC | CASSADVYSYEQYF | TRBJ2-7 | NA | NA | TRBV5-1
TGTGCCAGCAGCGCGGTTGACAGGGTTGGCAACTATGGCTACACCTTC | CASSAVDRVGNYGYTF | TRBJ1-2 | TRBD1 | NA | TRBV9
TGTGCCACCAACGTTCGACAGGGGAGAACAGATGTGGAGTATTTT | CATNVRQGRTDVEYF | TRBJ2-3 | TRBD1 | NA | TRBV12-3/TRBV12-4
TGTGCCAGCAGCTTAGCCGGCGGGGCCCAATCTAATGGCTACACCTTC | CASSLAGGAQSNGYTF | TRBJ1-2 | NA | NA | TRBV7-2
TGTGCCAGCAGCCCCATGCTGGAGACGCAGTATTTT | CASSPMLETQYF | TRBJ2-3 | NA | NA | TRBV7-2
TGCAGCGGGAACTACAGGGAAGGAACCGGGGAGCTGTTTTTT | CSGNYREGTGELFF | TRBJ2-2 | NA | NA | TRBV29-1
TGTGCCAGCAGCAAGGACAGCCCCTACGAGCAGTACTTC | CASSKDSPYEQYF | TRBJ2-7 | NA | NA | TRBV11-3
TGCAGCGTGGGGAGCGGGGGGTATTACAATGAGCAGTTCTTC | CSVGSGGYYNEQFF | TRBJ2-1 | TRBD2 | once | TRBV29-1
TGCAGTGCCCCAAATAACCCGGGTTACACCTTC | CSAPNNPGYTF | TRBJ1-2 | NA | once | TRBV20-1
TGCAGTGCCCCCAGGGGCCAAGAGACCCAGTACTTC | CSAPRGQETQYF | TRBJ2-5 | NA | many | TRBV20-1
TGCAGTGCTAGAGATGTTACAGGGTTCGTGGGGCAGACCCAGTACTTC | CSARDVTGFVGQTQYF | TRBJ2-5 | NA | few | TRBV20-1
TGCAGCGTGGGGACAGCAGGCTCTGGGGCCAACGTCCTGACTTTC | CSVGTAGSGANVLTF | TRBJ2-6 | TRBD1 | NA | TRBV29-1
TGCAGTGCTAGAGATCCTCTGGCGAACACTGAAGCTTTCTTT | CSARDPLANTEAFF | TRBJ1-1 | NA | NA | TRBV20-1
TGCCCCAGCAGCCCCAGACACAGGGATACGCAGTATTTT | CPSSPRHRDTQYF | TRBJ2-3 | NA | NA | TRBV4-1
TGTGCCAGCAGCCGGGACAGCTATCAGCCCCAGCATTTT | CASSRDSYQPQHF | TRBJ1-5 | TRBD1 | few | TRBV3-1
TGCGCCAGCAGTTCATCTCCAGGCTCTCTCTATGGCTACACCTTC | CASSSSPGSLYGYTF | TRBJ1-2 | NA | NA | TRBV5-1
TGTGCCAGCAGCCACGGGACAGGGGAAGAGCAGCCCCAGCATTTT | CASSHGTGEEQPQHF | TRBJ1-5 | TRBD1 | once | TRBV5-5
TGCGCCAGCAGCTTGGGACAGTTCAATCAGCCCCAGCATTTT | CASSLGQFNQPQHF | TRBJ1-5 | NA | few | TRBV5-1
TGTGCCATCAGTGAAGGGACTATCACCCTTTCTAGCACAGATACGCAGTATTTT | CAISEGTITLSSTDTQYF | TRBJ2-3 | TRBD2 | once | TRBV10-3
TGCGCCACCCTAAGCCGACCCAACTGGAGCTCCTACGAGCAGTACTTC | CATLSRPNWSSYEQYF | TRBJ2-7 | NA | few | TRBV10-2
TGCAGCGTTGAAGTCAGGCGGGGAGGGGGCACTGAAGCTTTCTTT | CSVEVRRGGGTEAFF | TRBJ1-1 | NA | NA | TRBV29-1